Following are 26 T cell receptor beta chains from one sample sequenced in a study of blood T cell repertoires in COVID-19. Clones were sequenced by immunoSEQ multiplex PCR, and TCRdb holds only the in-frame ones, with some missing. The table records 100,000 to 120,000 clones, 85% to 90% of them present only once. Sequenced: peripheral blood. The receptors were gathered from a woman in her forties or fifties with acute or convalescent COVID-19.

The rearrangement uses TRBV11-1 and TRBJ1-5; 7 bases agree with TRBD1. Germline V gives CDR1 SGHAT, CDR2 FQDESV (reference sequence). V trimming: 5 bases; J trimming: 1 base; junction bases outside the gene matches: 2. There are 14 residues in the CDR3. The CDR3: CASSLRGSNQPQHF. CDR3 bases: TGTGCCAGCAGCCTCAGGGGGAGCAATCAGCCCCAGCATTTT.

The chain has TRBV30 and TRBJ2-1; 9 nucleotides match TRBD1. Germline lookup yields CDR1 GTSNPN and CDR2 SVGIG (reference sequence). This CDR3 spans 11 amino acids. V dropped 4 bases and J dropped 8; count of bases not matched to a gene: 0. The CDR3, as DNA: TGTGCCTGGAACAGGGGGCATGAGCAGTTCTTC. As protein: CAWNRGHEQFF.

This sequence joins TRBV30 and TRBJ1-3; TRBD1 agrees at 12 bases. V shed 0 bases and J 4 bases; nucleotides not matched to a gene: 4. Germline CDR1 is GTSNPN and CDR2 is SVGIG (reference sequence). The CDR3 extends over 16 amino acids. The CDR3: CAWSVGTGGAGNTIYF. CDR3 coding DNA: TGTGCCTGGAGTGTTGGGACAGGGGGCGCCGGAAACACCATATATTTT.

V gene TRBV28 combines with J gene TRBJ1-6; tentatively, D is TRBD1 (5 bases). The CDR3 is made up of 14 amino acids. The germline V gene has CDR1 MDHEN and CDR2 SYDVKM. V shed 2 bases and J shed 9 bases, with 11 bases lying between them. This CDR3 is CASSLGLGGSPLHF. The CDR3 bases are TGTGCCAGCAGTTTAGGGCTGGGGGGTTCACCCCTCCACTTT.

This clone was detected only once. This chain connects TRBV25-1 to TRBJ2-1, with TRBD2 matching 14 bases. Germline trimming cut 6 bases from V and 6 bases from J; bases unmatched to any gene: 7. Looked up from germline, CDR1 is MGHDK and CDR2 is SYGVNS. CDR3 length: 16 residues. The CDR3 DNA follows: TGTGCCAGCAGACGCTCCGGGACTAGCGGGAGCAATGAGCAGTTCTTC. As protein: CASRRSGTSGSNEQFF.

V usage is TRBV18 and J usage is TRBJ1-6; 8 nucleotides line up with TRBD1. Germline CDR1 and CDR2: KGHSH and LQKENI. V lost 2 bases and J lost 5; bases outside the gene matches: 5. The CDR3 runs to 16 residues. Here the CDR3 DNA reads TGTGCCAGCTCACCAAACGGACAGGGAAATAATTCACCCCTCCACTTT. Amino acids: CASSPNGQGNNSPLHF.

The J gene is TRBJ1-5, the V gene TRBV11-2; D gene unclear. V dropped 2 bases and J dropped 10 bases, with 18 bases sitting between them. Germline V gene lookup returns CDR1 SGHAT and CDR2 FQNNGV. This CDR3 spans 15 amino acids. The CDR3 nucleotides read TGTGCCAGCAGCTTAAATGGGAGGGCCAAGGGACCCCAGCATTTT. Protein product: CASSLNGRAKGPQHF.

The CDR3 DNA reads as TGTGCCACCAGTGATTTAGGACAGGATAGCAATCAGCCCCAGCATTTT. Its translation is CATSDLGQDSNQPQHF. This chain uses TRBV24-1 with TRBJ1-5; 7 nucleotides line up with TRBD1. V was clipped by 1 base and J by 0 bases; unmatched bases: 2. This CDR3 has 16 residues. The germline gives CDR1 KGHDR, CDR2 SFDVKD.

The count of this clone is one. V and J are TRBV7-3 and TRBJ2-5, with D perhaps TRBD2 (5 bases). Germline CDR1 is SGHTA and CDR2 is FQGTGA. V was clipped by 6 bases and J by 0 bases, with 11 bases between them. The CDR3 is 14 residues long. CDR3 sequence (DNA): TGTGCCAGCAGTCTTGGCGGGTACCAAGAGACCCAGTACTTC. Its translation: CASSLGGYQETQYF.

V gene TRBV6-1 combines with J gene TRBJ1-4; no clear D gene. The ends were cut back, 1 base at V and 7 bases at J, with 7 bases in the middle. Germline V gene lookup returns CDR1 MNHNS and CDR2 SASEGT. There are 13 residues in the CDR3. This CDR3 is CASSEGAREKLFF. As DNA, the CDR3 is TGTGCCAGCAGTGAAGGGGCACGTGAAAAACTGTTTTTT.

This chain links TRBV30 with TRBJ2-1; 13 positions match TRBD2. V dropped 2 bases and J dropped 5; count of bases not matched to a gene: 3. The CDR3 is 15 amino acids. Germline CDR1 is GTSNPN and CDR2 is SVGIG (reference sequence). The CDR3 protein is CAWSRGLAGNNEQFF. DNA for the CDR3: TGTGCCTGGAGTCGGGGACTAGCGGGAAACAATGAGCAGTTCTTC.

V is TRBV28 and J is TRBJ1-2, with D tentatively TRBD1 (5 bases). V lost 2 bases, J lost 7 bases, and 11 bases lay in between. This CDR3 has 13 amino acids. Germline V lookup: CDR1 MDHEN, CDR2 SYDVKM. CDR3 bases: TGTGCCAGCAGTTTACCGGGGGGACTTGGCTACACCTTC. This sequence encodes CASSLPGGLGYTF.

The genes are TRBV29-1 and TRBJ1-1; D is uncertain. In germline, CDR1 is SQVTM, CDR2 ANQGSEA. The CDR3 loop spans 11 amino acids. V lost 5 bases and J lost 1, with 5 bases in between. CDR3 coding DNA: TGCAGCGTTCGCGGGAACACTGAAGCTTTCTTT. This codes for CSVRGNTEAFF.

This clone was seen a single time. The chain has TRBV11-2 and TRBJ2-2; D is possibly TRBD1 (6 bases). CDR1 is SGHAT, CDR2 FQNNGV, per germline. This CDR3 region has 18 residues. Trimming left V 0 bases short and J 1 base short, with 15 bases between. CDR3 coding DNA: TGTGCCAGCAGCTTAGAGCCGCTATCAGGGGTGAACACCGGGGAGCTGTTTTTT. Translated, it gives CASSLEPLSGVNTGELFF.

This chain uses TRBV24-1 with TRBJ2-3, with 9 bases matching TRBD2. Germline V lookup: CDR1 KGHDR, CDR2 SFDVKD. V lost 1 base, J lost 4 bases, and 11 bases stayed unmatched. This CDR3 region has 18 residues. This chain's CDR3 is CATSDFGAGGPRSDTQYF. The DNA of the CDR3 is TGTGCCACCAGTGATTTCGGCGCGGGAGGGCCTAGGTCAGATACGCAGTATTTT.

Only one count was recorded for this clone. The chain recombines TRBV6-2 or TRBV6-3 with TRBJ2-3; tentatively, D is TRBD2 (5 bases). The germline V gene has CDR1 MNHEY and CDR2 SVGEGT. V shed 2 bases and J shed 4 bases, with 19 bases lying between them. The CDR3 loop spans 17 amino acids. CDR3 loop: CASSYARLGNSADTQYF. In DNA, the CDR3 is TGTGCCAGCAGTTACGCTCGACTTGGGAATAGCGCAGATACGCAGTATTTT.

This chain joins TRBV5-6 and TRBJ1-1, with a weak D call TRBD1 (5 bases). The germline CDR1 and CDR2 sequences are SGHDT and YYEEEE. The ends were cut back, 0 bases at V and 5 bases at J, with 5 bases in the middle. This CDR3 has 12 amino acids. The CDR3: CASSLEGTEAFF. The DNA for the CDR3 is TGTGCCAGCAGCTTGGAGGGGACTGAAGCTTTCTTT.

This clone was recorded a few times. The chain has TRBV20-1 and TRBJ1-1; D unclear. The germline CDR1 and CDR2 sequences are DFQATT and SNEGSKA (reference sequence). Trimming removed 3 bases from V and 1 base from J, with 6 bases in between. The CDR3 runs 12 residues. The CDR3 spells CSASDGNTEAFF. CDR3 sequence (DNA): TGCAGTGCTAGTGACGGGAACACTGAAGCTTTCTTT.

The chain links TRBV24-1 to TRBJ1-1; the D is unclear. Trimming took 1 base from V and 7 from J, leaving 9 bases between them. The CDR3 runs to 13 residues. Germline CDR1 KGHDR, CDR2 SFDVKD. CDR3: CATSDFGSNEAFF. CDR3 DNA: TGTGCCACCAGTGATTTTGGCAGTAATGAAGCTTTCTTT.

The chain employs TRBV30 and TRBJ1-5; D is perhaps TRBD1 (6 bases). The germline V gene encodes CDR1 GTSNPN and CDR2 SVGIG (reference sequence). The CDR3 is made up of 14 amino acids. Between the trimmed V and J ends, which lost 2 bases and 2 bases, there was a span of 10 bases. The CDR3 DNA reads as TGTGCCTGGAGTCCAGGGGCACGCAATCAGCCCCAGCATTTT. Amino acids: CAWSPGARNQPQHF.

The chain employs TRBV7-9 and TRBJ1-1; D gene unclear. The length of the CDR3 is 14 residues. Germline loops: CDR1 SEHNR, CDR2 FQNEAQ (reference sequence). The ends were cut back, 5 bases at V and 1 base at J, with 11 bases in the middle. The CDR3 region is CASSRRLPNTEAFF. DNA for the CDR3: TGTGCCAGCAGCCGTCGACTTCCGAACACTGAAGCTTTCTTT.

This rearrangement joins TRBV28 to TRBJ1-5; D remains ambiguous. Between the trimmed V and J ends, which lost 11 bases and 0 bases, there was a span of 5 bases. The CDR3 contains 11 residues. Germline-derived CDR1 and CDR2 are MDHEN and SYDVKM. The CDR3 DNA sequence: TGTGCCGCGAGTAGCAATCAGCCCCAGCATTTT. The encoded protein is CAASSNQPQHF.

The chain employs TRBV7-2 and TRBJ1-1, with TRBD1 as a possible D gene (5 bases). The CDR3 is 15 residues long. V gave up 5 bases and J gave up 2 bases, with 15 bases separating them. Germline CDR1 reads SGHTA; CDR2 reads FQGNSA. In DNA, the CDR3 is TGTGCCAGCAGCGTCGGGGGGGGTATCAACACTGAAGCTTTCTTT. Translated, it gives CASSVGGGINTEAFF. The whole variable domain, filled in from reference TRBV7-2 and TRBJ1-1, reads GAGVSQSPSNKVTEKGKDVELRCDPISGHTALYWYRQSLGQGLEFLIYFQGNSAPDKSGLPSDRFSAERTGGSVSTLTIQRTQQEDSAVYLCASSVGGGINTEAFFGQGTRLTVV.

This chain uses TRBV5-1 with TRBJ1-2, with TRBD1 identical over 7 bases. Germline values: CDR1 SGHRS, CDR2 YFSETQ. This CDR3 region has 14 residues. The trim removed 0 bases at V and 6 bases at J, leaving 5 bases unmatched. Here the CDR3 DNA reads TGCGCCAGCAGCTTGGGGGACAGTCAAAATGGCTACACCTTC. This codes for CASSLGDSQNGYTF.

The chain uses TRBV2 and TRBJ2-3, with 13 bases lining up with TRBD2. This CDR3 comprises 17 residues. With V trimmed by 6 bases and J by 3 bases, 9 bases remained unmatched. Germline lookup yields CDR1 SNHLY and CDR2 FYNNEI. The CDR3 DNA is TGTGCCAGCAGCCTTGGACTAGCGGGAGTCTTTACAGATACGCAGTATTTT. Protein: CASSLGLAGVFTDTQYF.

Here the CDR3 reads CASSQVNYRDRDKTAFF. CDR3 bases: TGTGCCAGCAGCCAAGTCAATTATCGGGACAGGGACAAGACAGCTTTCTTT. The V call is TRBV14, the J call TRBJ1-1, with 9 positions matching TRBD1. Per the germline V gene, CDR1 is SGHDN and CDR2 is FVKESK. CDR3 length equals 17 residues. The V segment lost 1 base and the J segment 10 bases; nucleotides outside the gene matches: 16.